This T cell receptor (beta chain) was found in a study of blood T cell repertoires in COVID-19. Overall study context: From the United States, Italy and Spain came samples of acute and convalescent COVID-19. T cells, B-cell-depleted T cells, or PBMCs provided the cDNA or gDNA that served as material.

Patients in Seattle were enrolled during active infection, then followed longitudinally. In the authors' workflow: By means of reference gene primer amplification, nucleated cell counts were estimated. Assay: immunoSEQ multiplex PCR; the TCRdb copy retains only in-frame clones and omits some. That table furnishes V, J and clone size, whereas the DNA furnished D and trimming. The sample yields 60,000 to 85,000 clones, 70% to 90% seen once. CDR1 is LGHNA, CDR2 YSLEER, per germline. The CDR3 is 17 amino acids. Losses at the gene ends were 1 base for V and 0 bases for J; bases not matched to a gene: 3. The sample comprised peripheral blood. V is TRBV4-3 and J is TRBJ2-3, with 11 bases fitting TRBD2. This sequence was found in a woman aged 45-65 years with COVID-19, enrolled during active disease. CDR3 protein: CASSQGRTSGSTDTQYF. In nucleotides, the CDR3 is TGCGCCAGCAGCCAAGGGCGGACTAGCGGGAGCACAGATACGCAGTATTTT.